A selection of T cell receptor beta chains follows, all from one sample in a study of human T cells and chemical hapten exposure. MiXCR, run by TCRdb on the RACE reads, gives a single entry per CDR3 protein. The sample lists 35,000 to 50,000 distinct CDR3 sequences, 4.3% occurring once. The sequencing sample was made of whole blood. The source of these receptors is a female donor in good health. Some clones in this sample may be carry-over from other donors' samples. The CDR3 runs from the conserved cysteine through the conserved F or W. Each record gives: clone size, D gene, V gene, J gene, CDR3 protein, CDR3 DNA. D genes are given only for firm matches. Not every row has a clone size; where given, it reads once, few, many or a size class.

many	NA	TRBV6-6	TRBJ2-3	CASTHGEGGLLSLNTQYF	TGTGCCAGCACCCACGGGGAAGGGGGACTTCTTAGCTTGAATACGCAGTATTTT
many	NA	TRBV9	TRBJ2-3	CASSLQADTQYF	TGTGCCAGCAGTTTGCAGGCAGATACGCAGTATTTT
many	NA	TRBV28	TRBJ1-1	CASSGSGLFENTEAFF	TGTGCCAGCAGCGGGTCCGGACTTTTCGAGAACACTGAAGCTTTCTTT
many	NA	TRBV29-1	TRBJ2-5	CSVDTGAPGQETQYF	TGCAGCGTTGATACCGGGGCGCCGGGGCAAGAGACCCAGTACTTC
many	NA	TRBV7-2	TRBJ2-6	CASSFPRITGANVLTF	TGTGCCAGCAGCTTCCCCAGAATCACTGGGGCCAACGTCCTGACTTTC
many	NA	TRBV5-6	TRBJ2-7	CASSPTGPAFYEQYF	TGTGCCAGCAGCCCTACGGGGCCCGCCTTCTACGAGCAGTACTTC
many	TRBD1	TRBV11-1	TRBJ1-2	CASSRGQGRLYTF	TGTGCCAGCAGCCGGGGACAGGGTAGACTCTACACCTTC
many	NA	TRBV7-6	TRBJ1-1	CASSSHLRGPTEAFF	TGTGCCAGCAGCTCCCATCTTAGAGGACCGACTGAAGCTTTCTTT
many	NA	TRBV7-9	TRBJ2-3	CASSQERGDTQYF	TGTGCCAGCAGCCAAGAGCGCGGGGATACGCAGTATTTT
many	TRBD2	TRBV20-1	TRBJ2-7	CSARGGTSDYEQYF	TGCAGTGCTAGAGGGGGGACTAGCGACTACGAGCAGTACTTC
NA	NA	TRBV20-1	TRBJ2-7	CSASVQGYEQYF	TGCAGTGCTAGTGTACAGGGCTACGAGCAGTACTTC
many	NA	TRBV7-9	TRBJ1-1	CASREGSEAFF	TGTGCCAGCAGAGAGGGCTCTGAAGCTTTCTTT
few	TRBD1	TRBV6-2/TRBV6-3	TRBJ2-7	CASSYISTGITYEQYF	TGTGCCAGCAGTTACATCTCGACAGGGATTACCTACGAGCAGTACTTC
many	NA	TRBV6-5	TRBJ1-6	CASSYRGPSSYNSPLHF	TGTGCCAGCAGTTACAGGGGACCCAGCTCCTATAATTCACCCCTCCACTTT
many	NA	TRBV5-1	TRBJ1-6	CASRADKDSPLHF	TGCGCCAGCAGAGCGGACAAGGACTCACCCCTCCACTTT
many	TRBD2	TRBV4-2	TRBJ2-3	CASSLSSGEGTDTQYF	TGTGCCAGCAGCCTATCTAGCGGGGAGGGCACAGATACGCAGTATTTT
many	TRBD1	TRBV11-3	TRBJ2-2	CASSLEDRDTGELFF	TGTGCCAGCAGCTTAGAGGACAGGGACACCGGGGAGCTGTTTTTT
few	NA	TRBV4-3	TRBJ1-3	CASSQEVGQVFSGNTIYF	TGCGCCAGCAGCCAAGAAGTTGGTCAGGTTTTCTCTGGAAACACCATATATTTT
NA	NA	TRBV14	TRBJ2-5	CASSQLSGVETQYF	TGTGCCAGCAGCCAATTATCAGGGGTAGAGACCCAGTACTTC
many	NA	TRBV7-7	TRBJ2-3	CASSLGPHTDTQYF	TGTGCCAGCAGCTTAGGACCCCACACAGATACGCAGTATTTT
many	TRBD2	TRBV2	TRBJ2-1	CASSEGSGGTIF	TGTGCCAGCAGTGAGGGGAGCGGGGGAACGATCTTC
many	NA	TRBV27	TRBJ2-3	CASSLSRQSTDTQYF	TGTGCCAGCAGTTTATCGCGGCAAAGCACAGATACGCAGTATTTT
many	NA	TRBV12-3/TRBV12-4	TRBJ1-5	CASSFQGQPQHF	TGTGCCAGCAGTTTTCAGGGTCAGCCCCAGCATTTT
many	TRBD2	TRBV7-2	TRBJ2-2	CASSTLAVNTGELFF	TGTGCCAGCAGCACCCTAGCGGTGAACACCGGGGAGCTGTTTTTT
many	NA	TRBV10-3	TRBJ2-5	CAISESYGEETQYF	TGTGCCATCAGTGAGTCTTACGGGGAGGAGACCCAGTACTTC
many	NA	TRBV4-3	TRBJ2-3	CASSPLVGGRDTQYF	TGCGCCAGCAGCCCCCTAGTCGGCGGTCGGGATACGCAGTATTTT
many	TRBD2	TRBV3-1	TRBJ2-1	CATNPREGNEQFF	TGTGCCACTAATCCTCGGGAGGGTAATGAGCAGTTCTTC
many	TRBD1	TRBV12-3/TRBV12-4	TRBJ1-1	CASRQGGVTEAFF	TGTGCCAGCAGACAGGGGGGGGTCACTGAAGCTTTCTTT
few	NA	TRBV12-3/TRBV12-4	TRBJ2-3	CASSYPSTDTQYF	TGTGCCAGCAGCTACCCCAGCACAGATACGCAGTATTTT
few	NA	TRBV7-2	TRBJ2-5	CASSSSWGTQRETQYF	TGTGCCAGCAGCTCCTCGTGGGGGACCCAGAGGGAGACCCAGTACTTC
many	NA	TRBV9	TRBJ2-6	CASSVGAGRSGANVLTF	TGTGCCAGCAGCGTAGGGGCAGGGCGCTCTGGGGCCAACGTCCTGACTTTC
many	NA	TRBV7-6	TRBJ1-5	CASSLWGRESNQPQHF	TGTGCCAGCAGCTTGTGGGGAAGAGAAAGCAATCAGCCCCAGCATTTT
many	NA	TRBV6-2/TRBV6-3	TRBJ2-3	CASSLGNLPTDTQYF	TGTGCCAGCAGCTTGGGGAATTTACCCACAGATACGCAGTATTTT
many	TRBD1	TRBV7-2	TRBJ1-4	CASSFYRGAGDEKLFF	TGTGCCAGCAGCTTTTACAGGGGGGCTGGGGATGAAAAACTGTTTTTT
many	NA	TRBV18	TRBJ1-2	CASSLRTEPITF	TGTGCCAGCTCACTCCGGACCGAGCCCATTACCTTC
many	TRBD2	TRBV7-9	TRBJ2-1	CASSLALAGSYNEQFF	TGTGCCAGCAGCTTAGCTCTAGCGGGGTCCTACAATGAGCAGTTCTTC
many	TRBD2	TRBV12-3/TRBV12-4	TRBJ2-3	CASSFLIAGAGDTQYF	TGTGCCAGCAGTTTCCTCATAGCGGGGGCGGGAGATACGCAGTATTTT
many	NA	TRBV12-5	TRBJ1-5	CASGLEVNGTLNQPQHF	TGTGCTAGTGGTTTGGAGGTTAACGGGACACTCAATCAGCCCCAGCATTTT
many	NA	TRBV5-1	TRBJ1-2	CASSSVQAYGYTF	TGCGCCAGCAGCTCTGTCCAGGCCTATGGCTACACCTTC
few	NA	TRBV6-9	TRBJ2-5	CASSYTQQRVGRETQYF	TGTGCCAGCAGTTACACCCAGCAGCGGGTCGGGCGAGAGACCCAGTACTTC
many	NA	TRBV6-6	TRBJ1-2	CASSAPPGHADDGYTF	TGTGCCAGCAGTGCCCCCCCGGGACATGCGGATGATGGCTACACCTTC
many	NA	TRBV12-3/TRBV12-4	TRBJ1-1	CASSPAWTEAFF	TGTGCCAGCAGCCCCGCGTGGACTGAAGCTTTCTTT
many	NA	TRBV7-9	TRBJ1-1	CASSRDLPDTEAFF	TGTGCCAGCAGCCGGGACCTCCCGGACACTGAAGCTTTCTTT
many	NA	TRBV6-5	TRBJ1-1	CASSPPGNTEAFF	TGTGCCAGCAGTCCTCCAGGCAACACTGAAGCTTTCTTT
many	NA	TRBV4-2	TRBJ1-1	CASSQDPSRGSGTEAFF	TGTGCCAGCAGCCAAGATCCTAGCAGGGGTTCGGGCACTGAAGCTTTCTTT
many	NA	TRBV2	TRBJ2-1	CASRWTVSYNEQFF	TGTGCCAGCAGGTGGACAGTTTCCTACAATGAGCAGTTCTTC
many	NA	TRBV7-9	TRBJ1-1	CASSSGTEAFF	TGTGCCAGCAGTTCGGGCACTGAAGCTTTCTTT
many	NA	TRBV7-7	TRBJ2-3	CASSPQIRDTQYF	TGTGCTAGCAGCCCGCAGATTCGAGATACGCAGTATTTT
many	TRBD1	TRBV12-3/TRBV12-4	TRBJ1-4	CASSPIQGDLTEKLFF	TGTGCCAGCAGTCCAATTCAGGGGGATCTTACTGAAAAACTGTTTTTT
few	NA	TRBV20-1	TRBJ2-5	CSARPSGLRETQYF	TGCAGTGCTAGACCATCGGGACTTCGGGAGACCCAGTACTTC
many	NA	TRBV11-2	TRBJ2-3	CASSPLDGREDTQYF	TGTGCCAGCAGCCCCCTGGACGGACGGGAAGATACGCAGTATTTT
many	NA	TRBV7-8	TRBJ2-3	CASRPPGRNTDTQYF	TGTGCCAGCAGGCCCCCGGGGAGGAACACAGATACGCAGTATTTT
many	TRBD1	TRBV13	TRBJ2-5	CASSLGQYQETQYF	TGTGCCAGCAGCCTGGGACAGTACCAAGAGACCCAGTACTTC
many	TRBD2	TRBV7-8	TRBJ2-7	CASSARLAGNYEQYF	TGTGCCAGCAGCGCCCGACTAGCGGGGAACTACGAGCAGTACTTC
NA	NA	TRBV5-1	TRBJ2-3	CASSADTSDTQYF	TGCGCCAGCAGCGCCGACACATCAGATACGCAGTATTTT
many	TRBD1	TRBV12-3/TRBV12-4	TRBJ2-3	CASSPRDRADTQYF	TGTGCCAGCAGCCCCCGGGACAGGGCAGATACGCAGTATTTT
many	TRBD1	TRBV7-2	TRBJ1-2	CASTTGVTYGYTF	TGTGCCAGCACTACAGGGGTTACTTATGGCTACACCTTC
many	TRBD1	TRBV6-1	TRBJ1-2	CASSFRTGGEVYGYTF	TGTGCCAGCAGTTTCCGGACAGGGGGCGAGGTATATGGCTACACCTTC
many	NA	TRBV28	TRBJ1-2	CASSSTGANYGYTF	TGTGCCAGCAGTTCGACAGGAGCTAACTATGGCTACACCTTC